A single sample is the source of the 31 T cell receptor beta chains below, sequenced in a study of response to subunit inactivated influenza vaccine. TCRdb recomputed calls from the RT-PCR reads with MiXCR, one row per CDR3 protein. The repertoire holds around 200,000 distinct CDR3 sequences, with around 9% as singletons. The specimen was non-naive T cells sorted from PBMCs, collected on the day of vaccination. These receptors were taken from a man aged 45 to 65 who received an inactivated influenza vaccine.

A few counts support this clonotype. The gene calls are TRBV11-2 and TRBJ2-1; 12 bases align to TRBD2. The CDR3 covers 17 residues. Trimming at V came to 1 base and at J to 5 bases, leaving 6 bases not matched to a gene. Looked up from germline, CDR1 is SGHAT and CDR2 is FQNNGV. CDR3 coding DNA: TGTGCCAGCAGCTTAGGGGCTAGCGGGAGGGCCCACAATGAGCAGTTCTTC. Its translation: CASSLGASGRAHNEQFF.

This clonotype was observed a handful of times. This chain joins TRBV7-9 and TRBJ2-5, with TRBD2 matching 9 bases. The CDR3 consists of 17 residues. Germline-derived CDR1 and CDR2 are SEHNR and FQNEAQ (reference sequence). Germline trimming cut 0 bases from V and 2 bases from J; bases unmatched to any gene: 7. The CDR3, as DNA: TGTGCCAGCAGCTTAGCCGACGTAGCGGGAGAGCAAGAGACCCAGTACTTC. Its translation is CASSLADVAGEQETQYF. The full variable domain, its missing parts supplied by reference TRBV7-9 and TRBJ2-5, is DTGVSQNPRHKITKRGQNVTFRCDPISEHNRLYWYRQTLGQGPEFLTYFQNEAQLEKSRLLSDRFSAERPKGSFSTLEIQRTEQGDSAMYLCASSLADVAGEQETQYFGPGTRLLVL.

Many counts were recorded for this clonotype. The gene calls are TRBV7-9 and TRBJ2-1, with a possible D match to TRBD2 (5 bases). The CDR3 contains 14 residues. Trimming cost V 1 base and J 13 bases, with 17 bases left between them. Germline CDR1 is SEHNR and CDR2 is FQNEAQ (reference sequence). CDR3: CASSLGASRNPQFF. The CDR3 DNA is TGTGCCAGCAGCTTAGGGGCTAGCCGGAACCCCCAGTTCTTC.

The V gene is TRBV20-1, the J gene TRBJ2-2, with no clear D. The CDR3 spans 11 residues. Germline values: CDR1 DFQATT, CDR2 SNEGSKA (reference sequence). V lost 5 bases and J lost 1, with 2 bases in between. This CDR3 is CSAENTGELFF. CDR3 DNA sequence: TGCAGTGCTGAGAACACCGGGGAGCTGTTTTTT.

This clonotype was seen only a few times. The rearrangement uses TRBV6-5 and TRBJ1-1; D unclear. The germline CDR1 and CDR2 sequences are MNHEY and SVGAGI. V was trimmed by 5 bases and J by 8 bases, leaving 12 bases between them. The CDR3 contains 12 residues. The CDR3 sequence: CASSANQGEAFF. The CDR3 bases are TGTGCCAGCAGTGCGAATCAAGGGGAAGCTTTCTTT.

The chain carries TRBV20-1 and TRBJ2-2; D not certain. This CDR3 contains 15 residues. Germline V gives CDR1 DFQATT, CDR2 SNEGSKA (reference sequence). Trimming cost V 3 bases and J 3 bases, with 14 bases left between them. DNA for the CDR3: TGCAGTGCTAGCCACGGCGGCACCGACACCGGGGAGCTGTTTTTT. Translating it yields CSASHGGTDTGELFF.

This clonotype was found many times. The chain couples TRBV24-1 to TRBJ2-7; the D is unclear. The CDR3 extends over 14 amino acids. Per the germline V gene, CDR1 is KGHDR and CDR2 is SFDVKD. The germline V and J ends were trimmed by 4 bases and 0 bases, with 9 bases remaining between them. CDR3 DNA: TGTGCCACCAGTGACCGATGGAGCTCCTACGAGCAGTACTTC. Translation gives CATSDRWSSYEQYF.

This clonotype is categorized as medium-sized. The chain carries TRBV10-3 and TRBJ1-5, with D maybe TRBD1 (6 bases). The ends were cut back, 7 bases at V and 0 bases at J, with 7 bases in the middle. The CDR3 is 13 residues long. Germline CDR1 reads ENHRY; CDR2 reads SYGVKD. The CDR3 spells CAIKTGSNQPQHF. The CDR3 region has the DNA TGTGCCATCAAGACAGGTAGCAATCAGCCCCAGCATTTT.

This clonotype has more than one count but fewer than ten. V usage is TRBV11-2 and J usage is TRBJ2-2; the D gene is possibly TRBD2 (6 bases). Trimming cost V 5 bases and J 7 bases, with 8 bases left between them. Germline-derived CDR1 and CDR2 are SGHAT and FQNNGV. The CDR3 covers 12 residues. The CDR3 loop reads CASSRRGGELFF. The CDR3 DNA sequence: TGTGCCAGCAGCCGGCGGGGCGGGGAGCTGTTTTTT.

The chain couples TRBV7-2 to TRBJ1-6, with 7 bases identical to TRBD1. The CDR3 has 15 amino acids. Germline-derived CDR1 and CDR2 are SGHTA and FQGNSA. J lost 7 bases, V lost 3 bases, and 6 bases had no gene match. CDR3 protein: CASSFRQGQNSPLHF. For the CDR3, the DNA is TGTGCCAGCAGCTTCCGACAGGGACAGAATTCACCCCTCCACTTT.

This clonotype was counted ten times or more. This rearrangement joins TRBV6-2 or TRBV6-3 to TRBJ2-7; D tentatively fits TRBD1 or TRBD2 (5 bases each). CDR3 size: 16 residues. Per germline, CDR1 MNHEY and CDR2 SVGEGT. V gave up 2 bases and J gave up 0 bases, with 14 bases separating them. Written as DNA, the CDR3 is TGTGCCAGCAGTTACGAATGGGGGAAGAGCTCCTACGAGCAGTACTTC. This translates into CASSYEWGKSSYEQYF.

The table lists this clonotype with a few counts. The chain uses TRBV20-1 and TRBJ1-5; D perhaps matches TRBD1 (5 bases). The length of the CDR3 is 13 residues. CDR1 DFQATT and CDR2 SNEGSKA come from the germline V gene (reference sequence). Trimming removed 7 bases from V and 3 bases from J, with 13 bases in between. As DNA, the CDR3 is TGCAGTGTGCGGGGGTTGGACAATCAGCCCCAGCATTTT. Amino acid sequence: CSVRGLDNQPQHF.

The genes are TRBV12-3 or TRBV12-4 and TRBJ1-2; possibly TRBD1 for D (6 bases). This CDR3 region has 14 residues. V was shortened by 3 bases and J by 4 bases, with 12 bases between the two germline ends. The chain's CDR3 is CASSFGGLGYGYTF. The CDR3 DNA reads as TGTGCCAGCAGTTTCGGGGGGCTGGGCTATGGCTACACCTTC.

This clonotype was picked up many times. This chain connects TRBV7-3 to TRBJ2-2; D is possibly TRBD1 (6 bases). CDR3 length: 14 amino acids. Germline values: CDR1 SGHTA, CDR2 FQGTGA. V was clipped by 6 bases and J by 2 bases, with 10 bases between them. This CDR3 is CASSYRVNTGELFF. DNA of the CDR3: TGTGCCAGCAGTTACAGGGTTAACACCGGGGAGCTGTTTTTT.

This clonotype was counted only a few times. V gene TRBV7-9 combines with J gene TRBJ2-7; D is ambiguous. V dropped 8 bases and J dropped 0 bases, with 11 bases sitting between them. Germline CDR1 is SEHNR and CDR2 is FQNEAQ (reference sequence). The CDR3 totals 13 residues. CDR3 bases: TGTGCCAGCGGCCAAGGGAACTCCTACGAGCAGTACTTC. It encodes CASGQGNSYEQYF. Drawing the rest from reference TRBV7-9 and TRBJ2-7, the complete variable domain is DTGVSQNPRHKITKRGQNVTFRCDPISEHNRLYWYRQTLGQGPEFLTYFQNEAQLEKSRLLSDRFSAERPKGSFSTLEIQRTEQGDSAMYLCASGQGNSYEQYFGPGTRLTVT.

In this sample, this clonotype turned up a few times. The chain carries TRBV2 and TRBJ2-7, with D possibly TRBD2 on 7 matching bases. From germline, CDR1 is SNHLY and CDR2 FYNNEI. The V and J ends lost 4 bases and 3 bases respectively, with 16 bases between them. The CDR3 has 15 amino acids. In DNA form, the CDR3 reads TGTGCCAGCAGTGTCGGGGAGGGGGGACTCTACGAGCAGTACTTC. It specifies CASSVGEGGLYEQYF.

This clonotype occurred a few times. This rearrangement joins TRBV4-1 to TRBJ2-6, with D unresolved. Looked up from germline, CDR1 is MGHRA and CDR2 is YSYEKL. The V and J ends lost 0 bases and 0 bases respectively, with 9 bases between them. The CDR3 runs 17 residues. Written as DNA, the CDR3 is TGCGCCAGCAGCCAAGAAATTTCGGGCTCTGGGGCCAACGTCCTGACTTTC. Protein: CASSQEISGSGANVLTF.

For the CDR3, the DNA is TGTGCCAGCAGCTGGAGGGACAGCCCGGGAGCAGGCTACACCTTC. Translating it yields CASSWRDSPGAGYTF. This chain connects TRBV7-8 to TRBJ1-2; 7 nucleotides agree with TRBD1. Germline V gene data show CDR1 as SGHVS and CDR2 as FQNEAQ. Trimming cost V 4 bases and J 8 bases; bases outside gene matches: 13. CDR3 length: 15 amino acids.

The V call is TRBV11-1, the J call TRBJ2-1, with a tentative D call TRBD1 (5 bases). This CDR3 is 15 amino acids long. V was pared by 5 bases and J by 3 bases, with 14 bases between. Germline-derived CDR1 and CDR2 are SGHAT and FQDESV (reference sequence). The CDR3 DNA reads TGTGCCAGCAGCATTGACGACGGACACTACAATGAGCAGTTCTTC. It encodes CASSIDDGHYNEQFF.

In its sample, this clonotype was seen many times. The chain joins TRBV6-2 or TRBV6-3 to TRBJ1-1; a possible D gene is TRBD1 (6 bases). Deletions cut 2 bases from V and 5 bases from J, with 21 bases between. The CDR3 spans 17 residues. Germline CDR1 MNHEY, CDR2 SVGEGT. For the CDR3, the DNA is TGTGCCAGCAGTTACGATTACGGTCGAGGGGGATTGACTGAAGCTTTCTTT. Its translation: CASSYDYGRGGLTEAFF.

V gene TRBV5-1 combines with J gene TRBJ1-5; TRBD1 matches at 7 bases. Trimming removed 8 bases from V and 4 bases from J; junction bases left unmatched: 6. This CDR3 contains 13 residues. Germline loops: CDR1 SGHRS, CDR2 YFSETQ. The CDR3 coding sequence is TGCGCCAGAAGACAGGGTGGGAATCAGCCCCAGCATTTT. Its protein product is CARRQGGNQPQHF. Together with reference TRBV5-1 and TRBJ1-5, the CDR3 gives the full variable domain: KAGVTQTPRYLIKTRGQQVTLSCSPISGHRSVSWYQQTPGQGLQFLFEYFSETQRNKGNFPGRFSGRQFSNSRSEMNVSTLELGDSALYLCARRQGGNQPQHFGDGTRLSIL.

The chain links TRBV7-2 to TRBJ1-6; the D is unclear. Germline lookup yields CDR1 SGHTA and CDR2 FQGNSA. Between the trimmed V and J ends, which lost 2 bases and 9 bases, there was a span of 11 bases. The CDR3 is 14 amino acids. The chain's CDR3 is CASSLNGAGSPLHF. DNA of the CDR3: TGTGCCAGCAGCTTAAACGGTGCGGGTTCACCCCTCCACTTT.

V is TRBV12-3 or TRBV12-4 and J is TRBJ2-2; 9 bases match TRBD1. CDR3 length: 18 residues. V gave up 6 bases and J gave up 0 bases; unmatched junction bases: 11. Here the CDR3 reads CASSRRLGQGSNTGELFF. The CDR3 region has the DNA TGTGCCAGCAGCAGAAGGCTGGGACAGGGATCGAACACCGGGGAGCTGTTTTTT.

The table lists this clonotype with many counts. The chain combines TRBV4-3 with TRBJ2-3; D might be TRBD1 (5 bases). This CDR3 is 15 amino acids long. Trimming took off 0 bases at V and 8 bases at J, with 15 bases between the two ends. CDR1 and CDR2 from the germline V gene are LGHNA and YSLEER. The CDR3 reads CASSQDGQPQGTQYF. Here the CDR3 DNA reads TGCGCCAGCAGCCAAGATGGCCAGCCCCAGGGTACGCAGTATTTT.

This clonotype was counted only a few times. The V gene is TRBV24-1, the J gene TRBJ2-4; D ambiguous. V gave up 3 bases and J gave up 9 bases, with 11 bases separating them. The CDR3 totals 13 residues. CDR1 and CDR2 from the germline V gene are KGHDR and SFDVKD. CDR3: CATSDETPGIQYF. In DNA form, the CDR3 reads TGTGCCACCAGTGATGAGACCCCAGGCATTCAGTACTTC.

This clonotype was counted many times. The chain links TRBV6-5 to TRBJ1-1; D gene ambiguous. The CDR3 length is 12 residues. Per the germline V gene, CDR1 is MNHEY and CDR2 is SVGAGI. V gave up 2 bases and J gave up 1 base, with 2 bases separating them. CDR3 sequence reads: CASSYRNTEAFF. DNA for the CDR3: TGTGCCAGCAGTTACCGGAACACTGAAGCTTTCTTT.

This clonotype was observed at least ten times. This CDR3 reads CASSQGTGNQPQHF. The DNA of the CDR3 is TGTGCCAGCAGCCAGGGGACAGGGAATCAGCCCCAGCATTTT. This chain joins TRBV7-9 and TRBJ1-5; 9 bases match TRBD1. CDR3 size: 14 residues. Trimming removed 5 bases from V and 4 bases from J; junction bases left unmatched: 3. The germline V gene has CDR1 SEHNR and CDR2 FQNEAQ (reference sequence).

The chain has TRBV7-2 and TRBJ2-1; 10 nucleotides agree with TRBD2. Germline trimming cut 0 bases from V and 4 bases from J; bases unmatched to any gene: 3. This CDR3 is built from 16 residues. Germline CDR1 is SGHTA and CDR2 is FQGNSA. The CDR3 protein is CASSLAGTSAYNEQFF. Here the CDR3 DNA reads TGTGCCAGCAGCTTAGCGGGGACTAGCGCATACAATGAGCAGTTCTTC. The complete variable domain, with remaining parts taken from reference TRBV7-2 and TRBJ2-1, reads GAGVSQSPSNKVTEKGKDVELRCDPISGHTALYWYRQSLGQGLEFLIYFQGNSAPDKSGLPSDRFSAERTGGSVSTLTIQRTQQEDSAVYLCASSLAGTSAYNEQFFGPGTRLTVL.

At least ten counts were recorded for this clonotype. The rearrangement joins TRBV20-1 to TRBJ2-3; D is unclear. V was trimmed by 5 bases and J by 4 bases, leaving 10 bases between them. The CDR3 spans 12 residues. The germline V gene has CDR1 DFQATT and CDR2 SNEGSKA (reference sequence). This CDR3 is CSALQNPDTQYF. In nucleotides, the CDR3 is TGCAGTGCTCTCCAGAACCCAGATACGCAGTATTTT.

This clonotype was observed many times. The V and J genes are TRBV7-9 and TRBJ2-7; D is unclear. CDR1 SEHNR and CDR2 FQNEAQ come from the germline V gene (reference sequence). The V end lost 2 bases, the J end lost 7 bases, and 12 bases lay between the germline ends. The CDR3 is 13 residues long. The CDR3 protein is CASSLLSPDEQYF. The CDR3 DNA reads as TGTGCCAGCAGCTTACTCTCCCCTGATGAGCAGTACTTC.

The chain is built from TRBV7-2 and TRBJ1-4; D not certain. Germline V gives CDR1 SGHTA, CDR2 FQGNSA. Trimming pared 2 bases from V and 2 bases from J, leaving 12 bases between. This CDR3 is 16 amino acids long. DNA of the CDR3: TGTGCCAGCAGCTTATCGAACCCGGCCACTAATGAAAAACTGTTTTTT. It yields the protein CASSLSNPATNEKLFF.